Reported below is one T cell receptor (beta chain). Its antigen remains unknown. Clones were read by immunoSEQ multiplex PCR, and TCRdb kept only the in-frame ones, dropping some. The sample includes fewer than 65,000 clones, 70% to 90% of them seen just once. This sample stems from a study of Tregs in tolerant kidney transplant recipients. Study findings and constraints: Nucleotide sequences could not be compared across some patients' samples due to primer changes. Antigen-driven expansion was suggested because donor-specific Tregs expanded more than all Tregs in tolerant patients. Findings come from small patient numbers and require larger validation.

V shed 3 bases and J shed 3 bases, with 11 bases lying between them. Germline V gene lookup returns CDR1 SGHTA and CDR2 FQGNSA. The CDR3 runs 14 residues. Unstimulated regulatory T cells (CD4+CD25+CD127-), CD4+CD25- non-regulatory cells, CD4 and CD8 cells were FACS-sorted from thawed PBMCs. The TCR comes from a human donor who received a combined kidney and bone marrow transplant. V and J are TRBV7-2 and TRBJ1-2; no reliable D call. Sequenced material: Tregs from blood, taken before the transplant. The chain's CDR3 is CASSFIGEDYGYTF. The CDR3 DNA is TGTGCCAGCAGCTTCATCGGGGAGGACTATGGCTACACCTTC.